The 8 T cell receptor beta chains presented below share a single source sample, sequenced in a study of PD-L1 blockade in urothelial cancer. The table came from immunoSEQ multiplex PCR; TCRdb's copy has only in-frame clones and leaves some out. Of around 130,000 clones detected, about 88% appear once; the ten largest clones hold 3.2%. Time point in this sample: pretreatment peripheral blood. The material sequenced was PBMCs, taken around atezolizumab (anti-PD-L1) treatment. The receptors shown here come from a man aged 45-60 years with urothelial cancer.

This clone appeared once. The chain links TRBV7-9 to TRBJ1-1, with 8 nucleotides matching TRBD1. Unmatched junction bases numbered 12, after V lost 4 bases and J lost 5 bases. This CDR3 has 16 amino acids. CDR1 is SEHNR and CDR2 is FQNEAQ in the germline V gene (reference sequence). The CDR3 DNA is TGTGCCAGCAGCTCCCGGACAGGGCGGGGGGGGACTGAAGCTTTCTTT. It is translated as CASSSRTGRGGTEAFF. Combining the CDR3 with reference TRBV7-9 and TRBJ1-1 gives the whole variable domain DTGVSQNPRHKITKRGQNVTFRCDPISEHNRLYWYRQTLGQGPEFLTYFQNEAQLEKSRLLSDRFSAERPKGSFSTLEIQRTEQGDSAMYLCASSSRTGRGGTEAFFGQGTRLTVV.

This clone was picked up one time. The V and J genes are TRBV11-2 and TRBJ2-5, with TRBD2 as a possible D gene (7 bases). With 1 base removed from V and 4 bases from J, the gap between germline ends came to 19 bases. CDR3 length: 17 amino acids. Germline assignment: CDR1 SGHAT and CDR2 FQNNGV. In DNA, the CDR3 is TGTGCCAGCAGCTTAGCCGGGGGGCGTACTAATAGAGAGACCCAGTACTTC. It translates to CASSLAGGRTNRETQYF.

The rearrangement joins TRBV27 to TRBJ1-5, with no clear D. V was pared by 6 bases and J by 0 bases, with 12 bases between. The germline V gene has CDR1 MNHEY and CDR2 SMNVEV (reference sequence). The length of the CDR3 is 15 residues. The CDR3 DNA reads TGTGCCAGCAGGCGAGAGGGTTATAGCAATCAGCCCCAGCATTTT. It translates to CASRREGYSNQPQHF.

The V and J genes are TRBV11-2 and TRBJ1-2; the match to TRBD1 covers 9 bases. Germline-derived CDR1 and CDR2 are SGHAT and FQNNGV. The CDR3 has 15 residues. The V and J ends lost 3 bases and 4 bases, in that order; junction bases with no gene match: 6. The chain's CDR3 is CASSLTQGASYGYTF. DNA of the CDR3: TGTGCCAGCAGCTTGACACAGGGGGCTAGCTATGGCTACACCTTC.

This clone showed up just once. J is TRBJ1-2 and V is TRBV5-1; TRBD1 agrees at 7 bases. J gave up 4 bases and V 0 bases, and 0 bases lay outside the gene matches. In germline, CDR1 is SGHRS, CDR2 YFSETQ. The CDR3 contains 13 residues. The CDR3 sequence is CASSLGTGYGYTF. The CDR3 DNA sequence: TGCGCCAGCAGCTTGGGGACAGGCTATGGCTACACCTTC.

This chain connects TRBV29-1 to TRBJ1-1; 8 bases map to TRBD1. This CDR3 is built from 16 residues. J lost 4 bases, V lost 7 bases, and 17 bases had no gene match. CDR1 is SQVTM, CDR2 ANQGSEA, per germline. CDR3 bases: TGCAGCGCTAGAAGACGTTGGACAGGGAATTCCACTGAAGCTTTCTTT. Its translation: CSARRRWTGNSTEAFF.

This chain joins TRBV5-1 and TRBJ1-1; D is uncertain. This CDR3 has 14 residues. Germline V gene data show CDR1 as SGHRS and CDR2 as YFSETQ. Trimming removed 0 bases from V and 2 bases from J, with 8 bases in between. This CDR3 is CASSLGHANTEAFF. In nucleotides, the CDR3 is TGCGCCAGCAGCTTGGGGCATGCAAACACTGAAGCTTTCTTT.

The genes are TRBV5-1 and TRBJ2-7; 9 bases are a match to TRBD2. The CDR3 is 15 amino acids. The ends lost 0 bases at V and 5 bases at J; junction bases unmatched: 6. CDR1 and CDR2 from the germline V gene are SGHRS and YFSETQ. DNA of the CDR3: TGCGCCAGCAGCTTGGGTAGCGGGAGTATGAACGAGCAGTACTTC. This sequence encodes CASSLGSGSMNEQYF.